This T cell receptor (beta chain) was obtained from a study of T cells in Graves' hyperthyroidism and ophthalmopathy. About this clonotype itself: Its antigen is still unknown.

From RNA transcripts, TCR beta CDR3 regions were amplified. Primed by the HTBI set, a first-round RT-PCR was run on the TCR CDR3. TCRdb re-called the multiplex PCR reads through MiXCR, storing one row per CDR3 protein. Of 600,000 to 700,000 distinct CDR3 sequences in the sample, about 45% were seen once. Findings of the study overall: A model of 13 V-J features distinguished ophthalmopathy from stable hyperthyroidism.

Researchers barred patients who had uncontrolled infection, other autoimmune disease, pregnancy or lactation. The germline V gene encodes CDR1 SGHTA and CDR2 FQGNSA. The CDR3 spans 14 residues. V lost 1 base to trimming and J lost 6 bases, with 12 bases between them. This receptor was taken from an adult man with Graves' disease, either hyperthyroidism or ophthalmopathy (not recorded which). The chain has TRBV7-2 and TRBJ2-5, with D tentatively TRBD1 (6 bases). Sequenced sample: peripheral blood or thyroid tissue (not recorded which). CDR3 region: CASSLVDRMQTQYF. CDR3 in DNA: TGTGCCAGCAGCTTAGTCGACAGGATGCAGACCCAGTACTTC.